This T cell receptor (beta chain) was captured in a study of shared clonotypes between healthy human individuals. TCRdb's copy holds only in-frame clones and misses some; the assay was immunoSEQ multiplex PCR. The table has roughly 650,000 clones, roughly 96% seen once. The naive CD8 subset, CD45RO-negative cells positively selected for CCR7, excluded terminally differentiated effector memory CD45RA+ cells. This clone was recorded once. The CDR3 runs to 16 residues. Germline CDR1 reads MGHRA; CDR2 reads YSYEKL. After removal of 0 bases from V and 1 base from J, the junction contained 3 bases not matched to a gene.

Input material: naive CD8+ T cells sorted from blood. The genes are TRBV4-1 and TRBJ2-3; 8 positions agree with TRBD2. This TCR derives from a woman aged 30 to 39 in good health. Here the CDR3 DNA reads TGCGCCAGCAGCCAAGATTCGGGAGGGGGCACAGATACGCAGTATTTT. Protein product: CASSQDSGGGTDTQYF.